The rows below give T cell receptor beta chains drawn from one sample of a study of a mutant IDH1 vaccine in newly diagnosed glioma. Generated by immunoSEQ multiplex PCR, the TCRdb table keeps only in-frame clones and is missing some. Here the sample spans about 29,000 clones, 65% to 85% being singletons. Antigens for these TCRs are unknown. This material consisted of PBMCs, taken from a glioma patient whose treatment included an IDH1 peptide vaccine. The receptors shown here come from a woman aged 18-29 years with glioma. CDR3s include the opening cysteine and the closing phenylalanine or tryptophan. D genes are given only for firm matches. Clone size is stated in some rows and not others, as once, few, many or a class when expanded.

j_gene | abundance | d_gene | v_gene | CDR3aa | CDR3nt
TRBJ1-4 | - | - | TRBV9 | CASSVEGGVDEKLFF | TGTGCCAGCAGCGTAGAAGGAGGGGTGGATGAAAAACTGTTTTTT
TRBJ2-1 | - | - | TRBV5-6 | CASSLYGGNTYNEQFF | TGTGCCAGCAGCTTATACGGCGGGAACACCTACAATGAGCAGTTCTTC
TRBJ2-2 | - | - | TRBV15 | CATSRVGQGRNTGELFF | TGTGCCACCAGCAGAGTAGGGCAGGGTCGTAACACCGGGGAGCTGTTTTTT
TRBJ1-5 | - | - | TRBV5-8 | CASSGQGNNQPQHF | TGTGCCAGCAGTGGCCAGGGGAACAATCAGCCCCAGCATTTT
TRBJ1-1 | once | - | TRBV28 | CASSFLGINTEAFF | TGTGCCAGCAGTTTCCTGGGGATAAACACTGAAGCTTTCTTT
TRBJ2-1 | - | - | TRBV15 | CATSRDGGGDEQFF | TGTGCCACCAGCAGAGACGGAGGGGGCGATGAGCAGTTCTTC
TRBJ2-7 | - | - | TRBV18 | CASSMGPPGVTYEQYF | TGTGCCAGCTCCATGGGACCGCCGGGGGTGACCTACGAGCAGTACTTC
TRBJ2-7 | - | - | TRBV5-4 | CASSLGQGPKPYEQYF | TGTGCCAGCAGCTTGGGCCAGGGGCCAAAACCCTACGAGCAGTACTTC
TRBJ1-2 | - | - | TRBV29-1 | CSALRDSDGYTF | TGCAGCGCCCTCCGGGACTCGGATGGCTACACCTTC
TRBJ1-1 | - | - | TRBV11-1 | CASSRLRENTEAFF | TGTGCCAGCAGCCGCCTCCGGGAGAACACTGAAGCTTTCTTT
TRBJ2-1 | once | - | TRBV9 | CASSISASYNEQFF | TGTGCCAGCAGTATTTCGGCATCCTACAATGAGCAGTTCTTC
TRBJ1-1 | - | - | TRBV5-6 | CASSLGLMNTEAFF | TGTGCCAGCAGCTTGGGACTGATGAACACTGAAGCTTTCTTT
TRBJ1-4 | - | - | TRBV25-1 | CASSEVRGLTTNEKLFF | TGTGCCAGCAGTGAGGTTCGAGGGCTAACAACTAATGAAAAACTGTTTTTT
TRBJ2-1 | - | - | TRBV19 | CASSPVLDSDKFF | TGTGCCAGTAGTCCAGTCCTGGACTCCGATAAGTTCTTC
TRBJ2-7 | - | - | TRBV19 | CASKRQISSYEQYF | TGTGCCAGTAAAAGGCAGATCAGCTCCTACGAGCAGTACTTC
TRBJ2-3 | - | TRBD2 | TRBV18 | CASSPSGPRTDTQYF | TGTGCCAGCTCACCTAGCGGGCCCCGCACAGATACGCAGTATTTT
TRBJ1-1 | - | - | TRBV13 | CASSRDIYTEAFF | TGTGCCAGCAGCCGGGACATATACACTGAAGCTTTCTTT
TRBJ1-4 | - | - | TRBV18 | CASSPRIEGTNEKLFF | TGTGCCAGCTCACCACGAATCGAAGGTACTAATGAAAAACTGTTTTTT
TRBJ2-3 | - | TRBD2 | TRBV2 | CASSVTGTRTDTQYF | TGTGCCAGCAGTGTAACCGGGACTAGAACAGATACGCAGTATTTT
TRBJ1-5 | few | TRBD1 | TRBV27 | CASSLTAGTANQPQHF | TGTGCCAGCAGTTTAACAGCCGGGACAGCCAATCAGCCCCAGCATTTT
TRBJ1-3 | - | - | TRBV13 | CASSSGGTGNTIYF | TGTGCCAGCAGCTCAGGCGGTACTGGAAACACCATATATTTT
TRBJ2-1 | - | - | TRBV7-2 | CASSSGQGGYNEQFF | TGTGCCAGCAGCTCCGGACAGGGAGGGTACAATGAGCAGTTCTTC
TRBJ2-1 | - | - | TRBV7-3 | CASSLKEARSYNEQFF | TGTGCCAGCAGCTTAAAGGAGGCACGCTCCTACAATGAGCAGTTCTTC
TRBJ1-1 | - | TRBD1 | TRBV7-9 | CASSGQGAPEAFF | TGTGCCAGCAGCGGACAGGGGGCCCCCGAAGCTTTCTTT
TRBJ1-1 | - | - | TRBV28 | CASSLGGVNTEAFF | TGTGCCAGCAGTTTGGGCGGAGTGAACACTGAAGCTTTCTTT
TRBJ1-1 | few | - | TRBV7-6 | CASSLEGNTEAFF | TGTGCCAGCAGCTTAGAAGGAAACACTGAAGCTTTCTTT
TRBJ2-3 | once | TRBD2 | TRBV4-2 | CASSQDSGRGADTQYF | TGTGCCAGCAGCCAAGATAGCGGGAGAGGCGCAGATACGCAGTATTTT
TRBJ1-5 | few | - | TRBV2 | CASSEPGPSPQHF | TGTGCCAGCAGTGAACCCGGGCCTTCGCCCCAGCATTTT